The sequence of this T cell receptor beta chain was determined in a study of T cells in Graves' hyperthyroidism and ophthalmopathy. Findings and caveats of the study: Most clonotypes expanded in the thyroid (above 0.001) were also present in blood.

Recently diagnosed hyperthyroidism of less than 2 months' duration affected patients aged 18 to 65. TCR beta CDR3 sequences were amplified from RNA transcripts. The TCR CDR3 was amplified in a first-round RT-PCR using the HTBI primer set. MiXCR was run by TCRdb on the multiplex PCR reads, yielding one entry per CDR3 protein. The table records under 650,000 distinct CDR3 sequences, 15% to 20% of them present only once. For this clonotype: Antigen specificity is unknown.

The receptor's source is a woman aged 30 to 39 with Graves' hyperthyroidism. Sequenced sample: blood.

CDR3 sequence: CASRPGQGKGYTF. The CDR3 DNA reads as TGTGCCAGCAGACCCGGACAGGGAAAAGGCTACACCTTC. The chain combines TRBV6-1 with TRBJ1-2; 8 bases are shared with TRBD1. Germline trimming cut 6 bases from V and 8 bases from J; bases unmatched to any gene: 8. Germline CDR1 reads MNHNS; CDR2 reads SASEGT. CDR3 length equals 13 residues.